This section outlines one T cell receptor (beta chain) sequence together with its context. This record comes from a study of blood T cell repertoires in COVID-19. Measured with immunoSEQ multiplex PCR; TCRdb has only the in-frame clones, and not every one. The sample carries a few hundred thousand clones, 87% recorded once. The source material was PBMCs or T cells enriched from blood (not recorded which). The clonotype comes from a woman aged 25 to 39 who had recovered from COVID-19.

This CDR3 is CSASRVGTAFTGELFF. The CDR3 DNA reads as TGCAGTGCTAGTAGGGTCGGGACAGCATTCACCGGGGAGCTGTTTTTT. The chain links TRBV20-1 to TRBJ2-2; 7 bases map to TRBD1. Germline assignment: CDR1 DFQATT and CDR2 SNEGSKA (reference sequence). The CDR3 runs 16 residues. V was pared by 3 bases and J by 4 bases, with 11 bases of the junction left unmatched.